This TCR beta chain was found in a study of spatial heterogeneity in lung cancer. Findings and caveats of the study: Tumor mutation count correlated with how many alpha and beta TCRs expanded intratumorally.

Time point meaning: sample taken at primary tumor resection. Donation came from roughly 72 patients with untreated early-stage non-small cell lung cancer. Whole RNA, isolated from tumor, nontumor lung or frozen PBMC, was sequenced without prior sorting. TCR cDNA molecules each had a unique molecular identifier. TCRdb used MiXCR to reprocess the 5' RACE reads, holding one entry per CDR3 protein. The sample holds several thousand distinct CDR3 sequences; over 5% are singletons and the top ten take around 19%. A remark on this clonotype: Its target is unknown. A much bigger clone sits one base away, suggesting this may be a read error.

This CDR3 contains 15 residues. The junction had 5 bases not matched to a gene; V was cut back by 5 bases and J by 5 bases. In germline, CDR1 is PRHDT, CDR2 FYEKMQ (reference sequence). This receptor was identified in a male donor with early-stage non-small cell lung cancer. Sequencing was performed on lung tumor tissue, taken at surgery. V usage is TRBV13 and J usage is TRBJ2-3, with 12 bases that match TRBD1. The CDR3 region has the DNA TGTGCCAGCAGCCCTGGGACAGGGGGCATAGATACGCAGTATTTT. Translating gives CASSPGTGGIDTQYF. Looking up the rest from reference TRBV13 and TRBJ2-3 gives the full variable domain: AAGVIQSPRHLIKEKRETATLKCYPIPRHDTVYWYQQGPGQDPQFLISFYEKMQSDKGSIPDRFSAQQFSDYHSELNMSSLELGDSALYFCASSPGTGGIDTQYFGPGTRLTVL.